The T cell receptor (beta chain) under discussion was sequenced for a study of blood T cells in healthy people across ages. With 4 bases removed from V and 7 bases from J, the gap between germline ends came to 11 bases. Germline CDR1 and CDR2: SGHRS and YFSETQ. This CDR3 is 12 amino acids long. It was with a sample-barcoded 5' primer and a J-beta primer mix that a second PCR of roughly 7 to 12 cycles was run. One entry per CDR3 protein results from TCRdb running MiXCR on the 5' RACE reads. The table records 750,000 to 1,000,000 distinct CDR3 sequences, about 29% of them present only once. The sample was also reused in another study, on T cells of mothers and their children.

Sequenced sample: blood. The V call is TRBV5-1, the J call TRBJ1-2; a weak D match, TRBD1 (5 bases). The clonotype originates from a woman between 40 and 55 years old in good health. The CDR3 coding sequence is TGCGCCAGCAGCGCAGGGAGAGGTGGCTACACCTTC. It codes for CASSAGRGGYTF.